A single sample gave rise to the 10 T cell receptor beta chains below, sequenced in a study of blood T cell repertoires in COVID-19. Clones were sequenced by immunoSEQ multiplex PCR, and TCRdb holds only the in-frame ones, with some missing. Seen here are 25,000 or so clones, less than 90% observed once, and the top ten hold about a sixth. The sequenced material came from peripheral blood. Every receptor here comes from a human donor with acute or convalescent COVID-19. The donor label of this sample is uncertain.

The V call is TRBV11-2, the J call TRBJ1-1, with 7 bases fitting TRBD1. V shed 0 bases, J shed 5 bases, and the junction held 15 bases outside the gene matches. This CDR3 spans 18 amino acids. Germline CDR1 is SGHAT and CDR2 is FQNNGV. The CDR3 here is CASSLDPSTGSWGTEAFF. In nucleotides, the CDR3 is TGTGCCAGCAGCTTAGATCCCTCGACAGGGAGTTGGGGGACTGAAGCTTTCTTT.

V and J are TRBV5-1 and TRBJ2-1; TRBD2 agrees at 7 bases. V dropped 4 bases and J dropped 8; count of bases not matched to a gene: 6. Germline assignment: CDR1 SGHRS and CDR2 YFSETQ. This CDR3 comprises 13 residues. CDR3 loop: CASSLSSGYEQFF. Here the CDR3 DNA reads TGCGCCAGCAGCCTGTCTAGCGGATATGAGCAGTTCTTC.

The chain employs TRBV5-1 and TRBJ1-1; 8 bases map to TRBD1. Germline trimming cut 3 bases from V and 4 bases from J; bases unmatched to any gene: 11. The CDR3 covers 16 residues. Per the germline V gene, CDR1 is SGHRS and CDR2 is YFSETQ. The CDR3 coding sequence is TGCGCCAGCAGCTCACACAGTCCGGGACAGGCCACTGAAGCTTTCTTT. Protein sequence: CASSSHSPGQATEAFF.

The chain carries TRBV11-2 and TRBJ1-2; D is possibly TRBD1 (6 bases). The CDR3 length is 14 residues. Germline V CDR1 and CDR2: SGHAT, FQNNGV. V lost 5 bases and J 0 bases, leaving 10 bases between the germline ends. The chain's CDR3 is CASSGQYSNYGYTF. The CDR3 nucleotides read TGTGCCAGCAGCGGACAGTATTCTAACTATGGCTACACCTTC.

The chain has TRBV9 and TRBJ2-5; D might be TRBD1 (6 bases). The germline CDR1 and CDR2 sequences are SGDLS and YYNGEE. Trimming removed 0 bases from V and 4 bases from J, with 16 bases in between. The CDR3 is 16 residues long. This CDR3 reads CASSVGGRGQVETQYF. DNA of the CDR3: TGTGCCAGCAGCGTAGGAGGCAGGGGTCAGGTAGAGACCCAGTACTTC.

The chain joins TRBV6-6 to TRBJ1-6; D may be TRBD1 (6 bases). The germline V gene encodes CDR1 MNHNY and CDR2 SVGAGI (reference sequence). This CDR3 region has 17 residues. V lost 6 bases, J lost 2 bases, and 17 bases lay in between. This CDR3 reads CASSRLQQGTYNSPLHF. The CDR3 DNA follows: TGTGCCAGCAGCCGACTTCAACAGGGCACCTATAATTCACCCCTCCACTTT.

This sequence joins TRBV2 and TRBJ1-3, with D perhaps matching TRBD1 (6 bases). Germline values: CDR1 SNHLY, CDR2 FYNNEI. The CDR3 totals 16 residues. Trimming pared 4 bases from V and 0 bases from J, leaving 13 bases between. This chain's CDR3 is CASSVGQLSSGNTIYF. In DNA, the CDR3 is TGTGCCAGCAGTGTCGGACAGCTGAGCTCTGGAAACACCATATATTTT. The complete variable domain, with remaining parts taken from reference TRBV2 and TRBJ1-3, reads EPEVTQTPSHQVTQMGQEVILRCVPISNHLYFYWYRQILGQKVEFLVSFYNNEISEKSEIFDDQFSVERPDGSNFTLKIRSTKLEDSAMYFCASSVGQLSSGNTIYFGEGSWLTVV.

This rearrangement joins TRBV6-2 or TRBV6-3 to TRBJ2-7; TRBD1 might be the D (5 bases). The germline CDR1 and CDR2 sequences are MNHEY and SVGEGT. The CDR3 sequence is 13 residues long. With 6 bases removed from V and 6 bases from J, the gap between germline ends came to 15 bases. CDR3 in amino acids: CASSPLLGLEQYF. Written as DNA, the CDR3 is TGTGCCAGCAGCCCCCTCTTGGGGCTCGAGCAGTACTTC.

About this clone: At one end the junction does not follow the germline gene, possibly because of a read error. V gene TRBV6-1 combines with J gene TRBJ2-7; 8 nucleotides match TRBD2. The CDR3 has 18 amino acids. Germline lookup yields CDR1 MNHNS and CDR2 SASEGT. The CDR3, as DNA: TGTGCCAGCTGTGAAGGGCACAGGGCGGGCGGGAGGTTCAACGAGCAGTACTTC. Its translation is CASCEGHRAGGRFNEQYF.

The CDR3: CSALTNEKLFF. CDR3 coding DNA: TGCAGTGCTCTTACTAATGAAAAACTGTTTTTT. The chain combines TRBV20-1 with TRBJ1-4; D is undetermined. The ends were cut back, 5 bases at V and 2 bases at J, with 3 bases in the middle. CDR1 and CDR2 (germline): DFQATT, SNEGSKA (reference sequence). CDR3 length: 11 amino acids.